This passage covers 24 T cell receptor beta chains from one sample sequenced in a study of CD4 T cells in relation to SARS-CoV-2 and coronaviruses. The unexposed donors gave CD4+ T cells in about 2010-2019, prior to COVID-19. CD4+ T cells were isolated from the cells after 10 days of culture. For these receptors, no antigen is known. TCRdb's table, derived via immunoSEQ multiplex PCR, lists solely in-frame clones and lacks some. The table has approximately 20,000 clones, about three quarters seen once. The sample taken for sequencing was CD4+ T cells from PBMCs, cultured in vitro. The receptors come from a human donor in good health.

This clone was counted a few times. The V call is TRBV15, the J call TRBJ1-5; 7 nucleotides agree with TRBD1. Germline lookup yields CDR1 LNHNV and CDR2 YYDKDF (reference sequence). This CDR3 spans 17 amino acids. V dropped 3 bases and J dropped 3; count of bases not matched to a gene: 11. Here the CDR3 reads CATSSIFRDSVNQPQHF. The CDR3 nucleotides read TGTGCCACCAGCAGCATCTTCCGGGACAGCGTCAATCAGCCCCAGCATTTT.

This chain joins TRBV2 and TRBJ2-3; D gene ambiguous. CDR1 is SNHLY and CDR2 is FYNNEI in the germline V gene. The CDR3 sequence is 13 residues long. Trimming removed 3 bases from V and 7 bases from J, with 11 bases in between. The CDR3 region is CASSENTINTQYF. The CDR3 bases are TGTGCCAGCAGTGAGAACACCATCAATACGCAGTATTTT.

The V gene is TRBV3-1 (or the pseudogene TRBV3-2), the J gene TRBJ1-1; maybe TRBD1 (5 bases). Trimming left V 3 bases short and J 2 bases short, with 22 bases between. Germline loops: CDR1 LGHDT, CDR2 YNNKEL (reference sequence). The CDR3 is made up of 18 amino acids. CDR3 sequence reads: CASSHRPLRRGGNTEAFF. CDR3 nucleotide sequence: TGTGCCAGCAGCCACCGACCCCTGAGGAGGGGAGGTAACACTGAAGCTTTCTTT.

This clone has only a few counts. The CDR3 reads CASNPGLAAKLGTGELFF. The CDR3 nucleotides read TGTGCCAGCAACCCGGGACTAGCGGCCAAATTGGGCACCGGGGAGCTGTTTTTT. This chain uses TRBV3-1 (or the pseudogene TRBV3-2) with TRBJ2-2; 11 bases are a match to TRBD2. After removal of 7 bases from V and 4 bases from J, the junction contained 14 bases not matched to a gene. CDR3 length: 18 amino acids. Germline loops: CDR1 LGHDT, CDR2 YNNKEL (reference sequence).

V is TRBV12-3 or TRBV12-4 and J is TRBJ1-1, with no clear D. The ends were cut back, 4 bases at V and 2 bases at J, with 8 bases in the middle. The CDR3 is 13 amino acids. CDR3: CASSWAPNTEAFF. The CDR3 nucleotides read TGTGCCAGCAGTTGGGCACCCAACACTGAAGCTTTCTTT.

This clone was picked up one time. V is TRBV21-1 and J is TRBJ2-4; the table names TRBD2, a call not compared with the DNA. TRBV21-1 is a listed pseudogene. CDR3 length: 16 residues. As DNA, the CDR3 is TGTGCCAGCAGCAAAGTTGCGGGAGTGGCCAAAAACATTCAGTACTTC. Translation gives CASSKVAGVAKNIQYF.

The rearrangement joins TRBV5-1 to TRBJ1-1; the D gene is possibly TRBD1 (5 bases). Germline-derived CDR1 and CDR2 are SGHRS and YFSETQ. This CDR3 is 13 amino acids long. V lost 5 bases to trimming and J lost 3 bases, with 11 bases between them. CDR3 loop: CASSSTADTEAFF. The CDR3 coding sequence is TGCGCCAGCAGTTCGACAGCGGACACTGAAGCTTTCTTT.

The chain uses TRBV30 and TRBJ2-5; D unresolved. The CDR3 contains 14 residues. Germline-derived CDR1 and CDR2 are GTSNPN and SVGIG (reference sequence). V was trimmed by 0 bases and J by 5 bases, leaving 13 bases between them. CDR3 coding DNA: TGTGCCTGGAGTGTAATGAGTTCTATTGAGACCCAGTACTTC. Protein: CAWSVMSSIETQYF.

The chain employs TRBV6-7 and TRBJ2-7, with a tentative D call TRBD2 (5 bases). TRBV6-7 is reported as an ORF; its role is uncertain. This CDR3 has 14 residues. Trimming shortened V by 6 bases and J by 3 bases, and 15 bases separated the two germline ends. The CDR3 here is CASSRTGKDYEQYF. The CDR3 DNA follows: TGTGCCAGCAGCCGGACGGGAAAGGACTACGAGCAGTACTTC.

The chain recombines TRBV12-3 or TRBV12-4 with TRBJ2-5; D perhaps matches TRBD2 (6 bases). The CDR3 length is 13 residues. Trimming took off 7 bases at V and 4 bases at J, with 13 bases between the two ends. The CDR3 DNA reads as TGTGCCAGCACCTCGCGGGGAATAGAGACCCAGTACTTC. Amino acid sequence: CASTSRGIETQYF.

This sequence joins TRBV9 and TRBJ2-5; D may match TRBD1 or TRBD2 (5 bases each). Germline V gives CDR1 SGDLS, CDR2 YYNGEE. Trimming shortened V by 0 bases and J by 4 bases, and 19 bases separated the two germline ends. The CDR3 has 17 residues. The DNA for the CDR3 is TGTGCCAGCAGCGTAGGTGCGAGGAGCAGGGCGGGAGAGACCCAGTACTTC. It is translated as CASSVGARSRAGETQYF. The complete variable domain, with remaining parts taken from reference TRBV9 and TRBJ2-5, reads DSGVTQTPKHLITATGQRVTLRCSPRSGDLSVYWYQQSLDQGLQFLIQYYNGEERAKGNILERFSAQQFPDLHSELNLSSLELGDSALYFCASSVGARSRAGETQYFGPGTRLLVL.

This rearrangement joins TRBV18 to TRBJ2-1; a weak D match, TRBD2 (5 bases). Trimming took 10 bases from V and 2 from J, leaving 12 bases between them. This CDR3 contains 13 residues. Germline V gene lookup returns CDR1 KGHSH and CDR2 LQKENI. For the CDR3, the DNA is TGTGCCACCGCTAGCTCAACCTACAATGAGCAGTTCTTC. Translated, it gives CATASSTYNEQFF.

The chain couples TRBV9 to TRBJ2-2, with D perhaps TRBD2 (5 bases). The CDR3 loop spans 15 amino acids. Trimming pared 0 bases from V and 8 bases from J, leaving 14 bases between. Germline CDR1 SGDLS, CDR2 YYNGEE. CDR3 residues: CASSVGGTGEGELFF. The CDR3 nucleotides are TGTGCCAGCAGCGTAGGAGGAACCGGGGAAGGGGAGCTGTTTTTT.

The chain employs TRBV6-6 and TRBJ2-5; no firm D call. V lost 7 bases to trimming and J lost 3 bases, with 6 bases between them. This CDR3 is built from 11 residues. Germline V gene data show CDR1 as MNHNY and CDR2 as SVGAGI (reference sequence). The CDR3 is CASKAEETQYF. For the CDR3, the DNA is TGTGCCAGCAAGGCCGAAGAGACCCAGTACTTC.

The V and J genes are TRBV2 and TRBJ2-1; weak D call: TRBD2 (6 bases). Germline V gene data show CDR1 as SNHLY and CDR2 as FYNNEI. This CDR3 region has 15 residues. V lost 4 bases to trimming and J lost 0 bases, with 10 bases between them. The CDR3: CASSVETSSYNEQFF. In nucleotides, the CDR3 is TGTGCCAGCAGTGTGGAGACTAGCTCCTACAATGAGCAGTTCTTC.

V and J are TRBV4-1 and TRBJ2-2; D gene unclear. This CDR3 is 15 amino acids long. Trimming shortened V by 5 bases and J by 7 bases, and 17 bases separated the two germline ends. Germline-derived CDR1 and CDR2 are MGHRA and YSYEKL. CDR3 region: CASSLRDGWGGELFF. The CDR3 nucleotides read TGCGCCAGCAGCTTAAGAGACGGGTGGGGCGGGGAGCTGTTTTTT.

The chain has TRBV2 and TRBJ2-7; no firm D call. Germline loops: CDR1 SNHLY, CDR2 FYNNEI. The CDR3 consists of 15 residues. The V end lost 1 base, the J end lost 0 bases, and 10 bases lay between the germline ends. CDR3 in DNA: TGTGCCAGCAGTGAAGGGCACCCAACCTCCTACGAGCAGTACTTC. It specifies CASSEGHPTSYEQYF.

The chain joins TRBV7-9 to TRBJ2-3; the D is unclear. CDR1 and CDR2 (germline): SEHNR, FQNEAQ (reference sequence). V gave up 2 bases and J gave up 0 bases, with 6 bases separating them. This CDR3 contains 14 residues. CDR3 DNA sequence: TGTGCCAGCAGCTTACTGCGGAGCACAGATACGCAGTATTTT. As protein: CASSLLRSTDTQYF.

The CDR3 loop is CASSRRGPGEKLFF. The CDR3 DNA sequence: TGTGCCAGCAGTCGCAGGGGGCCCGGTGAAAAACTGTTTTTT. This chain uses TRBV3-1 (or the pseudogene TRBV3-2) with TRBJ1-4; 8 bases are shared with TRBD1. The CDR3 is 14 amino acids. After removal of 6 bases from V and 7 bases from J, the junction contained 7 bases not matched to a gene. Germline V gives CDR1 LGHDT, CDR2 YNNKEL (reference sequence).

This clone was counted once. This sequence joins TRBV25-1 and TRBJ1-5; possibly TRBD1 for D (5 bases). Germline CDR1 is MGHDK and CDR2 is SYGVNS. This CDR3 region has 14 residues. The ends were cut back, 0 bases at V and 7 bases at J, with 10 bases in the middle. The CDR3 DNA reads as TGTGCCAGCAGTGAATATAGCAGGGAACAGCCCCAGCATTTT. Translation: CASSEYSREQPQHF.

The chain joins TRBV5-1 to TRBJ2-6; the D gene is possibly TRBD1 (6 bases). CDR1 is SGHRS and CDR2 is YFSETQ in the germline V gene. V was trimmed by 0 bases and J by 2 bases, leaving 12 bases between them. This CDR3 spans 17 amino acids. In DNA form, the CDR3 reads TGCGCCAGCAGCTTGGAGACAGGTAGTCCTGGGGCCAACGTCCTGACTTTC. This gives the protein CASSLETGSPGANVLTF.

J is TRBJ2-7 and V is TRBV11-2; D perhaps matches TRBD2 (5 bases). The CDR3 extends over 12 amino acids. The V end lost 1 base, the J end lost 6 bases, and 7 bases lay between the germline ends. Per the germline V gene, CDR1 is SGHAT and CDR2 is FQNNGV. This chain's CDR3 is CASSLVGSEQYF. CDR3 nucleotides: TGTGCCAGCAGCTTAGTAGGGAGCGAGCAGTACTTC.

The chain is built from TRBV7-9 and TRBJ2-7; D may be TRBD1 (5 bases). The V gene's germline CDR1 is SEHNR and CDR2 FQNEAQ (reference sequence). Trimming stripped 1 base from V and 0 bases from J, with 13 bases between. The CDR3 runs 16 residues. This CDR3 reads CASSLGRGTSSYEQYF. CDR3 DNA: TGTGCCAGCAGCTTAGGTAGGGGAACCAGCTCCTACGAGCAGTACTTC.

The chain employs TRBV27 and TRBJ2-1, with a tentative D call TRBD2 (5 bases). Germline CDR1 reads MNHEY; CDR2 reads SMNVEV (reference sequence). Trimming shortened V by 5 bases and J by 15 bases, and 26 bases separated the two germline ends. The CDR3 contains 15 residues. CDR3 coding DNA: TGTGCCAGCAGTCCCGCCGGTAGGAGTAGCGCCGGACGGTTCTTC. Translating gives CASSPAGRSSAGRFF.